This TCR beta chain originates from a study of shared clonotypes between healthy human individuals. Regarding the study as a whole: Researchers sampled blood only, noting tissue repertoires likely differ.

Clones were sequenced by immunoSEQ multiplex PCR, and TCRdb holds only the in-frame ones, with some missing. The sample holds about 470,000 clones; 70% to 80% are singletons and the top ten take roughly 13%. This clone appeared a few times. Its cognate antigen is unknown. The sample consisted of PBMCs. The clonotype was recovered from a woman between 40 and 50 years old in good health. Some clones in this sample may be carry-over from other donors' samples.

CDR3 in DNA: TGTGCCAGCAGCTTTAGGGCTAGCGGGAGTTTTTACGAGCAGTACTTC. Translated: CASSFRASGSFYEQYF. V gene TRBV7-6 combines with J gene TRBJ2-7, with 10 nucleotides matching TRBD2. CDR1 is SGHVS, CDR2 FNYEAQ, per germline. Unmatched junction bases numbered 9, after V lost 3 bases and J lost 4 bases. This CDR3 is built from 16 residues.